This T cell receptor (beta chain) was retrieved from a study of control samples from healthy donors and cancer patients. This CDR3 spans 12 amino acids. V lost 8 bases, J lost 10 bases, and 17 bases lay in between. Profiled with immunoSEQ multiplex PCR; TCRdb holds only in-frame clones, not every one. This table has hundreds of thousands of clones, roughly 90% appearing once. Sample: PBMCs. The clonotype comes from a man aged 35-49 years with head and neck cancer. This chain connects TRBV12-3 or TRBV12-4 to TRBJ1-1, with unresolved D. The CDR3 loop reads CASFQYPEGAFF. The CDR3 nucleotides are TGTGCCAGCTTCCAGTACCCCGAAGGAGCTTTCTTT.